The text below deals with one TCR beta chain. Trimming took off 1 base at V and 3 bases at J, with 15 bases between the two ends. There are 16 residues in the CDR3. Germline V gene lookup returns CDR1 SGHNT and CDR2 YENEEA. In the original analysis: For nucleated cells, counts were estimated from reference gene primer amplification. Repertoires were generated with immunoSEQ multiplex PCR, while TCRdb's copy carries only in-frame clones and drops some. The V and J calls and clone size were taken over from that table, and D and trimming were inferred from the DNA. Among around 380,000 clones listed, 81% were seen once. The data originate from a study of blood T cell repertoires in COVID-19. Study overall: Acute-phase and convalescent COVID-19 samples originated in the United States, Italy and Spain.

V usage is TRBV11-3 and J usage is TRBJ1-1; a weak D match, TRBD1 (6 bases). The source of this sequence is a human donor with acute or convalescent COVID-19. The donor label of this sample is uncertain. Sequencing input: peripheral blood. The CDR3 DNA sequence: TGTGCCAGCAGCTTAGGTTTCCAGGGGAGGGACACTGAAGCTTTCTTT. Its protein is CASSLGFQGRDTEAFF.